A single sample is the source of the 19 T cell receptor beta chains below, sequenced in a study of control samples from healthy donors and cancer patients. The data were produced by immunoSEQ multiplex PCR, yet TCRdb's version contains in-frame clones alone and is incomplete. The sample lists about 98,000 clones, 79% occurring once. Source material: blood. All receptors derive from a woman aged 25-40 years in good health.

The chain couples TRBV4-3 to TRBJ2-1, with D unresolved. V was pared by 0 bases and J by 7 bases, with 22 bases between. This CDR3 spans 18 amino acids. Per the germline V gene, CDR1 is LGHNA and CDR2 is YSLEER. CDR3 nucleotides: TGCGCCAGCAGCCAAGATCTAATAGGACGAGGCCGACCGAATGAGCAGTTCTTC. As protein: CASSQDLIGRGRPNEQFF.

This sequence joins TRBV6-1 and TRBJ2-3, with D unclear. CDR3 length: 14 residues. The germline V and J ends were trimmed by 3 bases and 1 base, with 8 bases remaining between them. Per germline, CDR1 MNHNS and CDR2 SASEGT. The CDR3 sequence: CASSDRWGTDTQYF. The CDR3, as DNA: TGTGCCAGCAGTGACCGGTGGGGCACAGATACGCAGTATTTT.

This chain connects TRBV30 to TRBJ2-1; D perhaps matches TRBD2 (7 bases). The CDR3 totals 16 residues. V was trimmed by 5 bases and J by 3 bases, leaving 20 bases between them. Germline lookup yields CDR1 GTSNPN and CDR2 SVGIG (reference sequence). The CDR3 loop reads CAWSPVGGANYNEQFF. In DNA form, the CDR3 reads TGTGCCTGGTCTCCCGTGGGGGGGGCGAACTACAATGAGCAGTTCTTC. The full variable domain, rest sourced from reference TRBV30 and TRBJ2-1, is SQTIHQWPATLVQPVGSPLSLECTVEGTSNPNLYWYRQAAGRGLQLLFYSVGIGQISSEVPQNLSASRPQDRQFILSSKKLLLSDSGFYLCAWSPVGGANYNEQFFGPGTRLTVL.

The rearrangement links TRBV30 to TRBJ2-3; 8 nucleotides agree with TRBD2. This CDR3 comprises 16 residues. V was pared by 1 base and J by 0 bases, with 6 bases of the junction left unmatched. Germline loops: CDR1 GTSNPN, CDR2 SVGIG (reference sequence). The CDR3 loop is CAWSEAASGSTDTQYF. The CDR3 bases are TGTGCCTGGAGTGAGGCCGCTAGCGGGAGCACAGATACGCAGTATTTT.

The chain carries TRBV7-3 and TRBJ2-3; D is unresolved. This CDR3 is 12 amino acids long. The germline V and J ends were trimmed by 4 bases and 2 bases, with 4 bases remaining between them. Germline V gene lookup returns CDR1 SGHTA and CDR2 FQGTGA. The CDR3 loop is CASSSHTDTQYF. CDR3 nucleotides: TGTGCCAGCAGCTCTCACACAGATACGCAGTATTTT.

The chain has TRBV5-6 and TRBJ1-2; TRBD1 agrees at 8 bases. The junction had 3 bases not matched to a gene; V was cut back by 4 bases and J by 4 bases. The CDR3 consists of 13 residues. Germline CDR1 is SGHDT and CDR2 is YYEEEE. The CDR3 region is CASSTGTGYGYTF. DNA for the CDR3: TGTGCCAGCAGCACCGGGACAGGCTATGGCTACACCTTC.

This clone was detected many times. J is TRBJ2-7 and V is TRBV7-8, with a tentative D call TRBD2 (6 bases). V lost 8 bases and J lost 0, with 11 bases in between. CDR3 length: 13 amino acids. Germline loops: CDR1 SGHVS, CDR2 FQNEAQ. CDR3 coding DNA: TGTGCCAGCGGCCGGGGGACCTCCTACGAGCAGTACTTC. It codes for CASGRGTSYEQYF.

The chain has TRBV27 and TRBJ2-1; 7 positions agree with TRBD2. Germline V gives CDR1 MNHEY, CDR2 SMNVEV (reference sequence). The CDR3 covers 17 residues. V trimming: 6 bases; J trimming: 4 bases; junction bases outside the gene matches: 15. CDR3 nucleotide sequence: TGTGCCAGCAGCCCAGAGCCGGTTTGGGGGGGTTACAATGAGCAGTTCTTC. Amino acids: CASSPEPVWGGYNEQFF.

A single count supports this clone. The chain has TRBV9 and TRBJ2-5; D could derive from TRBD1 or TRBD2 (5 bases each). Germline CDR1 SGDLS, CDR2 YYNGEE. Trimming took off 4 bases at V and 5 bases at J, with 21 bases between the two ends. This CDR3 spans 16 amino acids. CDR3 amino acids: CASSQDRGRAGETQYF. CDR3 nucleotides: TGTGCCAGCAGCCAGGATAGGGGACGCGCAGGGGAGACCCAGTACTTC.

The chain is built from TRBV5-5 and TRBJ2-1; D is unresolved. CDR1 is SGHKS and CDR2 is YYEKEE in the germline V gene (reference sequence). The CDR3 consists of 15 residues. V was trimmed by 3 bases and J by 0 bases, leaving 10 bases between them. Written as DNA, the CDR3 is TGTGCCAGCAGCTGGGCCACCAGCTCCTACAATGAGCAGTTCTTC. Translation: CASSWATSSYNEQFF.

The chain recombines TRBV18 with TRBJ2-3; D perhaps matches TRBD2 (5 bases). Between the trimmed V and J ends, which lost 1 base and 5 bases, there was a span of 13 bases. The CDR3 is 15 amino acids. Germline V gives CDR1 KGHSH, CDR2 LQKENI. The CDR3 protein is CASSPQRLREDTQYF. In nucleotides, the CDR3 is TGTGCCAGCTCACCACAGCGACTCCGGGAAGATACGCAGTATTTT.

The CDR3 sequence: CASSPETGGGQPQHF. The CDR3 DNA is TGTGCCAGCTCACCAGAGACAGGGGGTGGTCAGCCCCAGCATTTT. The chain couples TRBV18 to TRBJ1-5; 9 nucleotides match TRBD1. Looked up from germline, CDR1 is KGHSH and CDR2 is LQKENI. This CDR3 region has 15 residues. Trimming cost V 2 bases and J 6 bases; bases outside gene matches: 5.

This clone was picked up one time. The genes are TRBV7-9 and TRBJ1-4; D not certain. CDR1 and CDR2 (germline): SEHNR, FQNEAQ (reference sequence). This CDR3 is built from 15 residues. V lost 5 bases and J 0 bases, leaving 10 bases between the germline ends. The CDR3 loop reads CASSMTGATNEKLFF. CDR3 in DNA: TGTGCCAGCAGCATGACCGGTGCAACTAATGAAAAACTGTTTTTT.

CDR3 region: CASSQAVYGYTF. The CDR3, as DNA: TGTGCCAGCAGCCAAGCGGTCTATGGCTACACCTTC. V usage is TRBV16 and J usage is TRBJ1-2; D ambiguous. Trimming removed 2 bases at V and 4 bases at J, with 5 bases between. The CDR3 is 12 amino acids. Germline V CDR1 and CDR2: KGHSY, FQNENV.

Here the CDR3 DNA reads TGCGCCAGCGGGGGGGGCACTGAAGCTTTCTTT. This codes for CASGGGTEAFF. The rearrangement uses TRBV10-1 and TRBJ1-1, with D maybe TRBD1 (5 bases). In germline, CDR1 is WNHNN, CDR2 SYGVQD (reference sequence). The CDR3 runs 11 residues. V was clipped by 8 bases and J by 4 bases, with 8 bases between them.

The chain combines TRBV3-1 (or the pseudogene TRBV3-2) with TRBJ1-6, with 8 nucleotides matching TRBD1. The CDR3 sequence is 14 residues long. V was pared by 5 bases and J by 10 bases, with 7 bases of the junction left unmatched. CDR1 and CDR2 from the germline V gene are LGHDT and YNNKEL (reference sequence). CDR3 loop: CASSDRGVRSPLHF. The CDR3 coding sequence is TGTGCCAGCAGCGACAGGGGAGTAAGGTCACCCCTCCACTTT.

The V and J genes are TRBV19 and TRBJ1-4; unclear D gene. Trimming stripped 1 base from V and 12 bases from J, with 9 bases between. Per germline, CDR1 LNHDA and CDR2 SQIVND (reference sequence). The CDR3 spans 12 residues. CDR3 sequence reads: CASSIVGAELFF. The CDR3 region has the DNA TGTGCCAGTAGTATAGTCGGTGCGGAACTGTTTTTT.

The chain has TRBV5-4 and TRBJ1-2, with no clear D. Trimming took off 0 bases at V and 4 bases at J, with 13 bases between the two ends. The CDR3 extends over 15 amino acids. CDR1 and CDR2 (germline): SGHNT, YYREEE (reference sequence). The CDR3 is CASSLGLSPLYGYTF. CDR3 coding DNA: TGTGCCAGCAGCTTGGGACTATCCCCTCTCTATGGCTACACCTTC.

This clone has only a few counts. V gene TRBV5-6 combines with J gene TRBJ1-6, with a tentative D call TRBD1 (6 bases). Trimming took off 4 bases at V and 10 bases at J, with 15 bases between the two ends. The germline V gene has CDR1 SGHDT and CDR2 YYEEEE. This CDR3 spans 14 amino acids. The CDR3 spells CASSLDRLGSPLHF. The DNA of the CDR3 is TGTGCCAGCAGCCTCGACAGGCTCGGATCACCCCTCCACTTT.